This T cell receptor beta chain originates from a study of post-analysis software for immune sequencing data. Whole-study findings and limits: Normalized Chao1 diversity was significantly reduced in patients versus controls. Higher frequency in patients than in controls was seen for roughly five TRBV segments, with TRBV5-6, TRBV5-1 and TRBV20-1 among them.

CDR1 MNHEY and CDR2 SVGEGT come from the germline V gene. V shed 4 bases, J shed 0 bases, and the junction held 9 bases outside the gene matches. The CDR3 covers 19 residues. Researchers reported that TCR beta cDNA libraries carried unique molecular identifiers. Input of roughly 1 to 11 million T cells yielded 550,000 or so cDNA molecules. TCRdb ran MiXCR on the PCR reads and lists one entry per CDR3 protein. The sample has about 500,000 distinct CDR3 sequences; over 35% are singletons. About this clonotype: As yet, its antigen is unknown.

The genes are TRBV6-2 or TRBV6-3 and TRBJ2-7; TRBD2 matches at 16 bases. This TCR was sampled from a girl aged 5-17 years with multiple sclerosis. Material: blood. The CDR3 loop reads CASSFPGLAGGLSSYEQYF. The CDR3 DNA is TGTGCCAGCAGTTTCCCGGGACTAGCGGGAGGGCTCTCCTCCTACGAGCAGTACTTC.